This TCR beta chain originates from a study of T cell repertoires in aging, cancer and after chemotherapy. TRB rearrangements spanning V, D and J were amplified using mixed TRB-A/B primers. Each CDR3 protein is one row after TCRdb ran MiXCR on the multiplex PCR reads. This table has around 4,000 distinct CDR3 sequences, roughly 28% appearing once. Peripheral blood genomic DNA, not sorted cells or RNA, was the template. Overall study findings and caveats: No conclusions about immunological memory after chemotherapy can be drawn from the repertoire data.

This clonotype has just a few counts. Its antigen is still unknown. The TCR was taken from a human donor in good health. The sample was blood.

CDR3 nucleotides: TGTGCCATCAGTGAGGGGACAGAGCCCACAGATACGCAGTATTTT. It specifies CAISEGTEPTDTQYF. V gene TRBV10-3 combines with J gene TRBJ2-3; 7 nucleotides agree with TRBD1. The V gene end was trimmed by 2 bases and the J gene end by 2 bases; junction bases not matched to a gene: 4. Germline CDR1 ENHRY, CDR2 SYGVKD. This CDR3 contains 15 residues.